These T cell receptor beta chains were read from a single sample in a study of blood T cell repertoires in COVID-19. TCRdb keeps only in-frame clones here, not all; method: immunoSEQ multiplex PCR. The profile shows over 250,000 clones, approximately 88% of them singletons. The specimen was PBMCs or T cells enriched from blood (not recorded which). Receptors originate from a young woman who had recovered from COVID-19. The CDR3 runs from the conserved cysteine through the conserved F or W. Each record gives: clone size, J gene, D gene, V gene, CDR3 DNA, CDR3 protein. A D gene is named only where the DNA matches it firmly. Size is omitted from some rows. Given values are once, few, many or a class for expanded clones.

clone size: -
J gene: TRBJ2-7
D gene: TRBD2
V gene: TRBV4-3
CDR3 DNA: TGCGCCAGCAGCCAAGCCTCTAGCGGAACCTACGAGCAGTACTTC
CDR3 protein: CASSQASSGTYEQYF

clone size: -
J gene: TRBJ1-5
D gene: -
V gene: TRBV27
CDR3 DNA: TGTGCCAGCAGTTTGAGACAGTTCAATCAGCCCCAGCATTTT
CDR3 protein: CASSLRQFNQPQHF

clone size: -
J gene: TRBJ1-2
D gene: TRBD1
V gene: TRBV9
CDR3 DNA: TGTGCCAGCACCGGAACCGGGACAGATACCTCTAACTATGGCTACACCTTC
CDR3 protein: CASTGTGTDTSNYGYTF

clone size: -
J gene: TRBJ1-5
D gene: -
V gene: TRBV6-2/TRBV6-3
CDR3 DNA: TGTGCCAGCAGCTTACCCGACCGAGTCGGGGGGGGCAATCAGCCCCAGCATTTT
CDR3 protein: CASSLPDRVGGGNQPQHF

clone size: once
J gene: TRBJ2-5
D gene: -
V gene: TRBV9
CDR3 DNA: TGTGCCAGCAGCGTAGGTCCTCGGGGAGTGTTTCAAGAGACCCAGTACTTC
CDR3 protein: CASSVGPRGVFQETQYF

clone size: -
J gene: TRBJ1-5
D gene: -
V gene: TRBV2
CDR3 DNA: TGTGCCAGCAGTGCAGGGTCTCAGCCCCAGCATTTT
CDR3 protein: CASSAGSQPQHF

clone size: -
J gene: TRBJ1-2
D gene: -
V gene: TRBV9
CDR3 DNA: TGTGCCAGCAGCGTAGCGGAGGGGTACTATGGCTACACCTTC
CDR3 protein: CASSVAEGYYGYTF

clone size: -
J gene: TRBJ2-7
D gene: -
V gene: TRBV19
CDR3 DNA: TGTGCCAGTAGTATCTTTGAGAGAACCTACGAGCAGTACTTC
CDR3 protein: CASSIFERTYEQYF

clone size: -
J gene: TRBJ2-5
D gene: -
V gene: TRBV7-2
CDR3 DNA: TGTGCCAGCAGCTTAGACGTGTTCAGCCAGTACTTC
CDR3 protein: CASSLDVFSQYF

clone size: -
J gene: TRBJ2-7
D gene: -
V gene: TRBV27
CDR3 DNA: TGTGCCAGCAGTAAGCCCTCCGGGTACGAGCAGTACTTC
CDR3 protein: CASSKPSGYEQYF

clone size: -
J gene: TRBJ1-6
D gene: TRBD1
V gene: TRBV14
CDR3 DNA: TGTGCCAGCAGCCAATCTCTAAGGGGACAGTTAAATTCACCCCTCCACTTT
CDR3 protein: CASSQSLRGQLNSPLHF

clone size: few
J gene: TRBJ2-2
D gene: TRBD1
V gene: TRBV5-1
CDR3 DNA: TGCGCCAGCAGCTTGGATCCGGGACAGGGGAGGACCGGGGAGCTGTTTTTT
CDR3 protein: CASSLDPGQGRTGELFF

clone size: -
J gene: TRBJ2-2
D gene: -
V gene: TRBV7-2
CDR3 DNA: TGTGCCAGCAGCTTTAGGCGGGGTTTCACCGGGGAGCTGTTTTTT
CDR3 protein: CASSFRRGFTGELFF

clone size: -
J gene: TRBJ1-5
D gene: -
V gene: TRBV21-1
CDR3 DNA: TGTGCCAGGGACAGCCTCAATCAGCCCCAGCATTTT
CDR3 protein: CARDSLNQPQHF

clone size: -
J gene: TRBJ1-4
D gene: -
V gene: TRBV24-1
CDR3 DNA: TGTGCCACCAGTGATTCTGGGGGCGGTCGGGGAGAAAAACTGTTTTTT
CDR3 protein: CATSDSGGGRGEKLFF

clone size: -
J gene: TRBJ2-1
D gene: -
V gene: TRBV2
CDR3 DNA: TGTGCCAGCAGACGTAGGAATCGTCGGAGCTCCTACAATGAGCAGTTCTTC
CDR3 protein: CASRRRNRRSSYNEQFF

clone size: -
J gene: TRBJ1-1
D gene: -
V gene: TRBV10-3
CDR3 DNA: TGTGCCATCAGTGTGGGGTGGACAGATTACAACACTGAAGCTTTCTTT
CDR3 protein: CAISVGWTDYNTEAFF

clone size: -
J gene: TRBJ2-3
D gene: -
V gene: TRBV28
CDR3 DNA: TGTGCCAGCAGTCCCAGGGGGCGGGGGAGCACAGATACGCAGTATTTT
CDR3 protein: CASSPRGRGSTDTQYF

clone size: -
J gene: TRBJ1-4
D gene: TRBD1
V gene: TRBV5-6
CDR3 DNA: TGTGCCAGCAGCTTGGGCCAGGGGGATGAAAAACTGTTTTTT
CDR3 protein: CASSLGQGDEKLFF

clone size: -
J gene: TRBJ1-1
D gene: -
V gene: TRBV12-3/TRBV12-4
CDR3 DNA: TGTGCCAGCAGTTTAGGGGGGAGGACTGAAGCTTTCTTT
CDR3 protein: CASSLGGRTEAFF

clone size: once
J gene: TRBJ2-1
D gene: TRBD2
V gene: TRBV7-9
CDR3 DNA: TGTGCCAGCAGCCTGCGGGGGAGCTCCTACAATGAGCAGTTCTTC
CDR3 protein: CASSLRGSSYNEQFF

clone size: -
J gene: TRBJ2-7
D gene: TRBD1
V gene: TRBV7-9
CDR3 DNA: TGTGCCAGCAGCTCGCCGGGACAGGGATCAACGCAGTACTTC
CDR3 protein: CASSSPGQGSTQYF

clone size: -
J gene: TRBJ1-2
D gene: -
V gene: TRBV5-1
CDR3 DNA: TGCGCCAGCAGCTTGTCCACCGCCAGGGCCTATGGCTACACCTTC
CDR3 protein: CASSLSTARAYGYTF

clone size: -
J gene: TRBJ1-2
D gene: -
V gene: TRBV28
CDR3 DNA: TGTGCCAGCAGTTTCCCTGGGGCGGGCTACACCTTC
CDR3 protein: CASSFPGAGYTF

clone size: -
J gene: TRBJ1-6
D gene: -
V gene: TRBV7-9
CDR3 DNA: TGTGCCAGCAGCCCCCACGGTTCCGGGCCGGGGGATCCAATTTTT
CDR3 protein: CASSPHGSGPGDPIF

clone size: -
J gene: TRBJ1-2
D gene: TRBD1
V gene: TRBV6-5
CDR3 DNA: TGTGCCAGCAGTACAGGGGTAGGCTACACCTTC
CDR3 protein: CASSTGVGYTF

clone size: -
J gene: TRBJ2-1
D gene: TRBD2
V gene: TRBV29-1
CDR3 DNA: TGCAGCGTTGCTAGGCTAGCGGCTAATGAGGATGAGCAGTTCTTC
CDR3 protein: CSVARLAANEDEQFF

clone size: once
J gene: TRBJ1-2
D gene: -
V gene: TRBV25-1
CDR3 DNA: TGTGCCAGCAGGAGCGACAGAAACTATGGCTACACCTTC
CDR3 protein: CASRSDRNYGYTF

clone size: -
J gene: TRBJ1-1
D gene: -
V gene: TRBV11-2
CDR3 DNA: TGTGCCAGCAGCTTAGCCAGGAACACTGAAGCTTTCTTT
CDR3 protein: CASSLARNTEAFF

clone size: -
J gene: TRBJ1-2
D gene: -
V gene: TRBV9
CDR3 DNA: TGTGCCAGCACCACTAGGCTGGGCTATGGCTACACCTTC
CDR3 protein: CASTTRLGYGYTF

clone size: -
J gene: TRBJ2-3
D gene: TRBD2
V gene: TRBV6-2/TRBV6-3
CDR3 DNA: TGTGCCAGCAGTCCGACCGGGACTAGCGGAAGTTTTAGCACAGATACGCAGTATTTT
CDR3 protein: CASSPTGTSGSFSTDTQYF

clone size: -
J gene: TRBJ1-5
D gene: TRBD1
V gene: TRBV6-5
CDR3 DNA: TGTGCCAGCAGTACGGGAGGGGGCCATCAGCCCCAGCATTTT
CDR3 protein: CASSTGGGHQPQHF

clone size: -
J gene: TRBJ2-3
D gene: -
V gene: TRBV5-1
CDR3 DNA: TGCGCCAGCAGACCGAGGTTCACCCTAATCACAGATACGCAGTATTTT
CDR3 protein: CASRPRFTLITDTQYF

clone size: -
J gene: TRBJ1-1
D gene: -
V gene: TRBV10-1
CDR3 DNA: TGCGCCAGCGTTCTAGGGCAGGGTTGGAACACTGAAGCTTTCTTT
CDR3 protein: CASVLGQGWNTEAFF

clone size: -
J gene: TRBJ2-2
D gene: -
V gene: TRBV5-4
CDR3 DNA: TGTGCCAGCAGCTCAGACAGTCGTGCCACCGGGGAGCTGTTTTTT
CDR3 protein: CASSSDSRATGELFF

clone size: -
J gene: TRBJ1-1
D gene: TRBD1
V gene: TRBV3-1/TRBV3-2
CDR3 DNA: TGTGCCAGCAGCCAAGGGACAGGGGATGATGGAACTGAAGCTTTCTTT
CDR3 protein: CASSQGTGDDGTEAFF

clone size: -
J gene: TRBJ2-7
D gene: TRBD1
V gene: TRBV9
CDR3 DNA: TGTGCCAGCAGCGCCGGACAGGGAAATTACGAGCAGTACTTC
CDR3 protein: CASSAGQGNYEQYF

clone size: -
J gene: TRBJ1-2
D gene: -
V gene: TRBV5-1
CDR3 DNA: TGCGCCAGCAGCTTCCGAATGGGCGGCTACACCTTC
CDR3 protein: CASSFRMGGYTF

clone size: -
J gene: TRBJ1-6
D gene: TRBD1
V gene: TRBV9
CDR3 DNA: TGTGCCAGCAGCGTAGGGATTGACAGGGACCGATATAATTCACCCCTCCACTTT
CDR3 protein: CASSVGIDRDRYNSPLHF

clone size: -
J gene: TRBJ1-5
D gene: TRBD1
V gene: TRBV5-6
CDR3 DNA: TGTGCCAGCAGCTCGCTAGGGGGCCGGGAAAGCAATCAGCCCCAGCATTTT
CDR3 protein: CASSSLGGRESNQPQHF

clone size: once
J gene: TRBJ1-1
D gene: TRBD1
V gene: TRBV5-1
CDR3 DNA: TGCGCCAGCAGCTCCGGACAGGGGGCGTCATCGGGCACTGAAGCTTTCTTT
CDR3 protein: CASSSGQGASSGTEAFF

clone size: -
J gene: TRBJ1-2
D gene: -
V gene: TRBV3-1/TRBV3-2
CDR3 DNA: TGTGCCAGCAGCCAAGTGTCCCTTACAGGGACGGGAAGATGGAGATACACCTTC
CDR3 protein: CASSQVSLTGTGRWRYTF

clone size: -
J gene: TRBJ2-1
D gene: -
V gene: TRBV7-3
CDR3 DNA: TGTGCCAGCAGCCGCAACGCGGGGGCCATCCATGAGCAGTTCTTC
CDR3 protein: CASSRNAGAIHEQFF

clone size: -
J gene: TRBJ1-2
D gene: TRBD1
V gene: TRBV11-2
CDR3 DNA: TGTGCCAGCAGCCCAGGGGGCGCCCGGCACACCTTC
CDR3 protein: CASSPGGARHTF